This T cell receptor beta chain was captured in a study of T cell changes during pregnancy in multiple sclerosis. CDR3 size: 14 residues. V dropped 5 bases and J dropped 5; count of bases not matched to a gene: 8. The germline gives CDR1 LNHDA, CDR2 SQIVND (reference sequence). Produced via immunoSEQ multiplex PCR; TCRdb's table is partial and in-frame only. The table has roughly 30,000 clones, around nine tenths seen once. The starting material was CD4+ T cells from peripheral blood mononuclear cells, obtained in the first trimester of pregnancy. This chain links TRBV19 with TRBJ2-5, with TRBD2 matching 7 bases. The sequence was collected from a female donor in good health, enrolled as a control in a pregnancy study. The DNA for the CDR3 is TGTGCCAGTAGTGGGAGGGGCCGGTGGGAGACCCAGTACTTC. It translates to CASSGRGRWETQYF. Full variable domain (missing parts from reference TRBV19 and TRBJ2-5): DGGITQSPKYLFRKEGQNVTLSCEQNLNHDAMYWYRQDPGQGLRLIYYSQIVNDFQKGDIAEGYSVSREKKESFPLTVTSAQKNPTAFYLCASSGRGRWETQYFGPGTRLLVL.